One and the same sample provided the 29 T cell receptor beta chains below, sequenced in a study of T cell repertoires in cytomegalovirus infection. A single record per CDR3 protein comes from TCRdb applying MiXCR to the reads. The table includes about 680,000 distinct CDR3 sequences, approximately 25% detected once. Sequencing was performed on CD8+ T cells from PBMCs. The receptors here all came from a human donor in good health (CMV status not recorded). Some clones in this sample may be carry-over from other donors' samples.

This clonotype has ten or more counts. The CDR3 spells CASSLAPGVVAGATLEQYV. Here the CDR3 DNA reads TGTGCCAGCAGTTTAGCTCCCGGCGTTGTGGCGGGGGCAACCCTCGAGCAGTACGTC. The chain uses TRBV28 and TRBJ2-7; D is perhaps TRBD2 (7 bases). V lost 2 bases to trimming and J lost 6 bases, with 29 bases between them. The CDR3 consists of 19 residues. Germline CDR1 and CDR2: MDHEN and SYDVKM.

This clonotype was seen ten or more times. The J gene is TRBJ2-5, the V gene TRBV6-2 or TRBV6-3; 7 bases line up with TRBD1. Germline assignment: CDR1 MNHEY and CDR2 SVGEGT. Trimming at V came to 2 bases and at J to 3 bases, leaving 3 bases not matched to a gene. This CDR3 region has 14 residues. The CDR3 reads CASSYLGQEETQYF. CDR3 DNA: TGTGCCAGCAGTTACCTCGGACAGGAAGAGACCCAGTACTTC.

The chain joins TRBV5-4 to TRBJ1-1; D is unresolved. Germline values: CDR1 SGHNT, CDR2 YYREEE (reference sequence). This CDR3 comprises 15 residues. V lost 4 bases to trimming and J lost 0 bases, with 13 bases between them. The CDR3 DNA is TGTGCCAGCAGCCCATCGGACGAAGTGAACACTGAAGCTTTCTTT. Its translation is CASSPSDEVNTEAFF.

This clonotype was recorded many times. The V and J genes are TRBV6-2 or TRBV6-3 and TRBJ2-1; no firm D call. V shed 7 bases and J shed 2 bases, with 6 bases lying between them. Germline V CDR1 and CDR2: MNHEY, SVGEGT. This CDR3 has 12 residues. This CDR3 is CASTDTYNEQFF. CDR3 coding DNA: TGTGCCAGCACCGACACCTACAATGAGCAGTTCTTC.

This clonotype showed up many times. The chain uses TRBV10-3 and TRBJ1-2; D is uncertain. The ends were cut back, 2 bases at V and 5 bases at J, with 9 bases in the middle. Germline-derived CDR1 and CDR2 are ENHRY and SYGVKD. This CDR3 comprises 13 residues. The DNA of the CDR3 is TGTGCCATCAGTGAGGTGGCGGTATATGGCTACACCTTC. It translates to CAISEVAVYGYTF.

V is TRBV2 and J is TRBJ2-1; 12 bases are shared with TRBD2. This CDR3 spans 17 amino acids. V was pared by 1 base and J by 3 bases, with 4 bases of the junction left unmatched. Germline loops: CDR1 SNHLY, CDR2 FYNNEI. CDR3 amino acids: CASSEGASGGGYNEQFF. CDR3 coding DNA: TGTGCCAGCAGTGAAGGCGCTAGCGGGGGGGGCTACAATGAGCAGTTCTTC.

This clonotype was recorded a few times. The genes are TRBV7-9 and TRBJ1-3, with D perhaps matching TRBD1 (6 bases). The V gene's germline CDR1 is SEHNR and CDR2 FQNEAQ (reference sequence). The CDR3 has 15 amino acids. Trimming took off 6 bases at V and 0 bases at J, with 12 bases between the two ends. The CDR3 sequence is CASSYRVNSGNTIYF. The CDR3 DNA reads as TGTGCCAGCAGTTACAGGGTCAACTCTGGAAACACCATATATTTT.

The V gene is TRBV7-6, the J gene TRBJ1-5; D remains ambiguous. The CDR3 is 12 amino acids. Germline V gene data show CDR1 as SGHVS and CDR2 as FNYEAQ. Trimming removed 4 bases at V and 7 bases at J, with 8 bases between. CDR3 sequence: CASSSGTQPQHF. The CDR3 DNA reads as TGTGCCAGCAGCTCAGGCACCCAGCCCCAGCATTTT.

This CDR3 reads CASSQTLSGTSAQFDEQFF. CDR3 bases: TGTGCCAGCAGCCAGACTCTCTCTGGAACTAGCGCGCAGTTCGATGAGCAGTTCTTC. This sequence joins TRBV14 and TRBJ2-1; the match to TRBD2 covers 7 bases. V lost 3 bases, J lost 8 bases, and 22 bases stayed unmatched. The CDR3 contains 19 residues. CDR1 is SGHDN, CDR2 FVKESK, per germline. The variable domain in full, completed from reference TRBV14 and TRBJ2-1, reads EAGVTQFPSHSVIEKGQTVTLRCDPISGHDNLYWYRRVMGKEIKFLLHFVKESKQDESGMPNNRFLAERTGGTYSTLKVQPAELEDSGVYFCASSQTLSGTSAQFDEQFFGPGTRLTVL.

This clonotype was seen more than once but under ten times. This chain joins TRBV15 and TRBJ1-5; possible D gene TRBD1, 5 bases. The CDR3 consists of 15 residues. Trimming took 1 base from V and 2 from J, leaving 9 bases between them. Germline lookup yields CDR1 LNHNV and CDR2 YYDKDF (reference sequence). CDR3 nucleotides: TGTGCCACCAGCAGAGCCGGGACGGGCAATCAGCCCCAGCATTTT. This sequence encodes CATSRAGTGNQPQHF.

This chain links TRBV14 with TRBJ2-1, with D hard to call. Trimming left V 4 bases short and J 6 bases short, with 16 bases between. Germline V gives CDR1 SGHDN, CDR2 FVKESK. This CDR3 region has 15 residues. This CDR3 is CASSRWTSRFNEQFF. The CDR3 DNA sequence: TGTGCCAGCAGCCGTTGGACCTCGCGTTTCAATGAGCAGTTCTTC.

This clonotype was seen many times. The chain is built from TRBV7-6 and TRBJ1-1; TRBD1 is a possible D gene (5 bases). V lost 6 bases, J lost 2 bases, and 16 bases lay in between. The CDR3 has 15 amino acids. CDR1 and CDR2 from the germline V gene are SGHVS and FNYEAQ. The CDR3 here is CASRRTPGLNTEAFF. The CDR3 DNA sequence: TGTGCCAGCAGGCGAACACCGGGACTAAACACTGAAGCTTTCTTT.

The chain recombines TRBV12-3 or TRBV12-4 with TRBJ1-4; the D is unclear. The V gene lost 10 bases and the J gene lost 5 bases, with 14 bases spanning the gap. This CDR3 region has 13 residues. Here the CDR3 DNA reads TGTGCCACCGCGATAGTCCTAAATGAAAAACTGTTTTTT. Translation: CATAIVLNEKLFF.

This clonotype was observed at least ten times. The chain joins TRBV7-8 to TRBJ2-2; no clear D gene. The CDR3 sequence is 13 residues long. The germline V and J ends were trimmed by 5 bases and 7 bases, with 11 bases remaining between them. The germline CDR1 and CDR2 sequences are SGHVS and FQNEAQ. Here the CDR3 DNA reads TGTGCCAGCAGCCCCTTGGGGTACGGGGAGCTGTTTTTT. The encoded protein is CASSPLGYGELFF.

This clonotype was seen just once. V gene TRBV6-2 or TRBV6-3 combines with J gene TRBJ2-5, with TRBD2 matching 10 bases. This CDR3 is built from 18 residues. Germline assignment: CDR1 MNHEY and CDR2 SVGEGT. The V and J ends lost 1 base and 0 bases, in that order; junction bases with no gene match: 8. The CDR3, as DNA: TGTGCCAGCAGTTACTACCTCGGACTAGCGGAAAACCAAGAGACCCAGTACTTC. This codes for CASSYYLGLAENQETQYF.

This clonotype came up a few times. V usage is TRBV6-6 and J usage is TRBJ1-2, with 9 nucleotides matching TRBD1. Germline V gives CDR1 MNHNY, CDR2 SVGAGI (reference sequence). V dropped 6 bases and J dropped 0; count of bases not matched to a gene: 5. CDR3 size: 15 residues. The CDR3 coding sequence is TGTGCCAGCAGATTCCGGGACAGGGCTAACTATGGCTACACCTTC. Encoded protein: CASRFRDRANYGYTF.

This clonotype occurred once. A much larger clone differs by one base, so this may be a read error. The chain joins TRBV28 to TRBJ1-1, with a tentative D call TRBD1 (6 bases). The CDR3 totals 15 residues. The V gene's germline CDR1 is MDHEN and CDR2 SYDVKM. The germline V and J ends were trimmed by 10 bases and 1 base, with 19 bases remaining between them. The DNA of the CDR3 is TGTGCCAACATTCTCCTCAAGGACAGGAACACTGAAGCTTTCTTT. It codes for CANILLKDRNTEAFF.

This clonotype was counted between two and nine times. This chain connects TRBV7-9 to TRBJ1-5; perhaps TRBD1 as D (5 bases). This CDR3 region has 20 residues. CDR1 and CDR2 from the germline V gene are SEHNR and FQNEAQ (reference sequence). V was trimmed by 4 bases and J by 3 bases, leaving 28 bases between them. The CDR3 loop reads CASSYSYGVGEGINNQPQHF. The CDR3 coding sequence is TGTGCCAGCAGCTACAGTTATGGAGTGGGGGAGGGAATAAACAATCAGCCCCAGCATTTT.

Only a few counts were recorded for this clonotype. The chain recombines TRBV27 with TRBJ1-5; D ambiguous. Germline V gene data show CDR1 as MNHEY and CDR2 as SMNVEV (reference sequence). The V gene lost 4 bases and the J gene lost 5 bases, with 9 bases spanning the gap. This CDR3 spans 13 amino acids. The CDR3 sequence is CASSSAGHQPQHF. CDR3 coding DNA: TGTGCCAGCAGTTCCGCAGGACATCAGCCCCAGCATTTT.

This clonotype was found many times. The chain recombines TRBV5-4 with TRBJ2-1; 8 nucleotides agree with TRBD2. Per germline, CDR1 SGHNT and CDR2 YYREEE (reference sequence). Trimming at V came to 4 bases and at J to 16 bases, leaving 7 bases not matched to a gene. The length of the CDR3 is 11 residues. The DNA for the CDR3 is TGTGCCAGCAGCCAGGGACTAGGAAAATTCTTC. The encoded protein is CASSQGLGKFF.

The chain has TRBV19 and TRBJ2-5, with D possibly being TRBD1 or TRBD2 (7 bases each). V was cut by 0 bases and J by 4 bases, with 18 bases left in between. The CDR3 is 17 amino acids. Germline V gene lookup returns CDR1 LNHDA and CDR2 SQIVND (reference sequence). The CDR3 sequence: CASSIDRLDREGETQYF. In DNA, the CDR3 is TGTGCCAGTAGTATAGACCGCCTCGACAGGGAGGGAGAGACCCAGTACTTC.

The chain links TRBV28 to TRBJ1-2, with TRBD1 identical over 11 bases. CDR3 length: 17 amino acids. V was clipped by 3 bases and J by 4 bases; unmatched bases: 10. CDR1 MDHEN and CDR2 SYDVKM come from the germline V gene. CDR3 coding DNA: TGTGCCAGCAGTTTGGGGGGACAGGGGGAGGAAAGCTATGGCTACACCTTC. This gives the protein CASSLGGQGEESYGYTF.

This clonotype was seen ten or more times. The rearrangement joins TRBV7-2 to TRBJ2-7, with D possibly being TRBD1 or TRBD2 (6 bases each). The CDR3 is made up of 15 amino acids. The ends were cut back, 3 bases at V and 5 bases at J, with 17 bases in the middle. Per germline, CDR1 SGHTA and CDR2 FQGNSA. This CDR3 is CASSFLAYGGHEQYV. CDR3 DNA sequence: TGTGCCAGCAGCTTTCTAGCGTACGGGGGCCACGAGCAGTACGTC.

In its sample, this clonotype was seen many times. The V and J genes are TRBV7-6 and TRBJ2-1; 16 bases match TRBD2. The CDR3 spans 18 residues. CDR1 SGHVS and CDR2 FNYEAQ come from the germline V gene. V gave up 5 bases and J gave up 8 bases; unmatched junction bases: 12. The CDR3 sequence: CASSPGTSGGDLQDEQFF. In nucleotides, the CDR3 is TGTGCCAGCAGCCCGGGGACTAGCGGGGGGGACTTACAGGATGAGCAGTTCTTC. The whole variable domain, remainder taken from reference TRBV7-6 and TRBJ2-1, is GAGVSQSPRYKVTKRGQDVALRCDPISGHVSLYWYRQALGQGPEFLTYFNYEAQQDKSGLPNDRFSAERPEGSISTLTIQRTEQRDSAMYRCASSPGTSGGDLQDEQFFGPGTRLTVL.

V usage is TRBV7-9 and J usage is TRBJ1-1; 11 nucleotides agree with TRBD1. The germline V gene has CDR1 SEHNR and CDR2 FQNEAQ (reference sequence). The CDR3 sequence is 17 residues long. After removal of 2 bases from V and 3 bases from J, the junction contained 8 bases not matched to a gene. CDR3 coding DNA: TGTGCCAGCAGCTTATGGACAGGGGGCCTTGAGGACACTGAAGCTTTCTTT. This gives the protein CASSLWTGGLEDTEAFF.

This clonotype was picked up a small number of times. The chain combines TRBV6-2 or TRBV6-3 with TRBJ2-1; D is unresolved. The CDR3 runs 16 residues. The V end was cut by 0 bases, the J end by 5 bases, with 14 bases between. Germline CDR1 MNHEY, CDR2 SVGEGT. In nucleotides, the CDR3 is TGTGCCAGCAGTTACTCCCAAGGCCTGTTAGACAATGAGCAGTTCTTC. This encodes CASSYSQGLLDNEQFF.

This clonotype showed up just a few times. J is TRBJ2-1 and V is TRBV2; D might be TRBD2 (5 bases). Germline V gene lookup returns CDR1 SNHLY and CDR2 FYNNEI. The CDR3 is made up of 12 amino acids. The V and J ends lost 5 bases and 9 bases respectively, with 11 bases between them. The CDR3 coding sequence is TGTGCCAGCAGTCCGGAGGTTGGTGAGCAGTTCTTC. This gives the protein CASSPEVGEQFF.

This clonotype was recorded once. The chain links TRBV28 to TRBJ2-1; D is uncertain. Looked up from germline, CDR1 is MDHEN and CDR2 is SYDVKM. V dropped 5 bases and J dropped 7 bases, with 6 bases sitting between them. CDR3 length equals 11 residues. The DNA of the CDR3 is TGTGCCAGCAGTCCAGAGAATGAGCAGTTCTTC. This codes for CASSPENEQFF.

Turning to this clonotype: The junction shows a germline mismatch at one end, possibly a read error. V gene TRBV14 combines with J gene TRBJ2-1, with a possible D match to TRBD1 (5 bases). The length of the CDR3 is 11 residues. From germline, CDR1 is SGHDN and CDR2 FVKESK. The CDR3 sequence is CTSSQQDEQFF. The CDR3 DNA reads TGTACCAGCAGCCAACAGGATGAGCAGTTCTTC.